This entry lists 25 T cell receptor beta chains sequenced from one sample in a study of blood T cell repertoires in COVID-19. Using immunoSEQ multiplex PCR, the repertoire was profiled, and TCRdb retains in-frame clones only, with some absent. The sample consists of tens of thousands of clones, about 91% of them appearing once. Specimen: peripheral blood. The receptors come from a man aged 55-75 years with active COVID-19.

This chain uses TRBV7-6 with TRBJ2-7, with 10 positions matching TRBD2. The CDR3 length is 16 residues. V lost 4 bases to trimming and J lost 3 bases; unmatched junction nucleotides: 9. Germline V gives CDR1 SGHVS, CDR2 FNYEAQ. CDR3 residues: CASSSQLAGPDYEQYF. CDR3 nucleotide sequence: TGTGCCAGCAGCTCGCAACTAGCGGGGCCTGACTACGAGCAGTACTTC.

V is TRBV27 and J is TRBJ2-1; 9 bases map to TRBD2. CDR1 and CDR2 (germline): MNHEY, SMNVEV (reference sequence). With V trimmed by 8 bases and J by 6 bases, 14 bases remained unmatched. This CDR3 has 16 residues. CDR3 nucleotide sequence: TGTGCCAGCTGTATATTTAGCGGGAGTCGTCCCAATGAGCAGTTCTTC. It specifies CASCIFSGSRPNEQFF.

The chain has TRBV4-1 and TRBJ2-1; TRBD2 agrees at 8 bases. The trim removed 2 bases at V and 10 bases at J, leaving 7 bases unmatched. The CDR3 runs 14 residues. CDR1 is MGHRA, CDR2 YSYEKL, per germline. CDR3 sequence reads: CASSQPGLVSEQFF. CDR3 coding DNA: TGCGCCAGCAGCCAACCGGGACTAGTATCCGAGCAGTTCTTC.

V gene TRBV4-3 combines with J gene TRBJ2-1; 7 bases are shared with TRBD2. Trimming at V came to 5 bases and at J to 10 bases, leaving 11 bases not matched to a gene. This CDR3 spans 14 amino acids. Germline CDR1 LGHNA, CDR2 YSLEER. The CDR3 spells CASSGAGDLREQFF. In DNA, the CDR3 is TGCGCCAGCAGCGGTGCGGGGGACCTCAGGGAGCAGTTCTTC.

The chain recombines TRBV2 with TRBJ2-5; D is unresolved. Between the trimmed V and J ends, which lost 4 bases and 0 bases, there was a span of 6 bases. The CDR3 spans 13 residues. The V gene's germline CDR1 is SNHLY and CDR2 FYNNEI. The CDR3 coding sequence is TGTGCCAGCAGTGGCCAGGACCAAGAGACCCAGTACTTC. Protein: CASSGQDQETQYF. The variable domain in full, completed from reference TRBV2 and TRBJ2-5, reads EPEVTQTPSHQVTQMGQEVILRCVPISNHLYFYWYRQILGQKVEFLVSFYNNEISEKSEIFDDQFSVERPDGSNFTLKIRSTKLEDSAMYFCASSGQDQETQYFGPGTRLLVL.

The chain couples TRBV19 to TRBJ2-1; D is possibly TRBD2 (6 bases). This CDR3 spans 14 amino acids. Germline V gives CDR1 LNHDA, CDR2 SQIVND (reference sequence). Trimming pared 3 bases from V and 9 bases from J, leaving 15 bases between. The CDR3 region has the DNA TGTGCCAGTAGTATCGGGACCGAGGGAGGTGAGCAGTTCTTC. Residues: CASSIGTEGGEQFF.

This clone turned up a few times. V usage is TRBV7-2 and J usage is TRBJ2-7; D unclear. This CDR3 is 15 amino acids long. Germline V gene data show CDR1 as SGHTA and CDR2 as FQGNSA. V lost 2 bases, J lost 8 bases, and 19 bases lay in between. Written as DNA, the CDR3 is TGTGCCAGCAGCTTAAGTGACTCAATACCCGGCCAGCAGTACTTC. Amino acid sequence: CASSLSDSIPGQQYF.

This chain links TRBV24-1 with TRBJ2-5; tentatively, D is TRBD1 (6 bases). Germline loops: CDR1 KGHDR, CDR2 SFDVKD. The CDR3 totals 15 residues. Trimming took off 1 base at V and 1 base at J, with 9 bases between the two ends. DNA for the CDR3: TGTGCCACCAGTGATTTAAGGACAGCCCAAGAGACCCAGTACTTC. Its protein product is CATSDLRTAQETQYF.

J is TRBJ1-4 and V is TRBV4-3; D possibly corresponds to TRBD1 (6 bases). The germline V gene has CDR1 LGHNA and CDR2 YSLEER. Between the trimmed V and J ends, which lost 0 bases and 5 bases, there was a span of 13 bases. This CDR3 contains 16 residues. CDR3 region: CASSQDPDRRNEKLFF. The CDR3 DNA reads TGCGCCAGCAGCCAAGATCCGGACAGAAGAAATGAAAAACTGTTTTTT.

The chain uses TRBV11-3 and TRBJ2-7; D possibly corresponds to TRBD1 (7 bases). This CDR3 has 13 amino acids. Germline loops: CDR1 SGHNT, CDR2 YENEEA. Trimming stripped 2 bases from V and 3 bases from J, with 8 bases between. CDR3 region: CASSLQGGYEQYF. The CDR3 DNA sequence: TGTGCCAGCAGCTTACAGGGGGGCTACGAGCAGTACTTC.

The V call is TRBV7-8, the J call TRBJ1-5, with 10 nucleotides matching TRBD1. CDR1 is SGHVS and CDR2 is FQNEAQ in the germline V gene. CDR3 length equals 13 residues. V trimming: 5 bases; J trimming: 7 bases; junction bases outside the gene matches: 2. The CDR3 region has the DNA TGTGCCAGCAGCGGGGACAGGGGCCAGCCCCAGCATTTT. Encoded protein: CASSGDRGQPQHF.

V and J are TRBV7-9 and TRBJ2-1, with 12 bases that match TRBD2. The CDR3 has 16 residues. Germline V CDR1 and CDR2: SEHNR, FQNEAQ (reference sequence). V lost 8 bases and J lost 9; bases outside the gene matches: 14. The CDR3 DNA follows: TGTGCCAGCTCCGGACTAGCGGGACGATCGGTGGGTGAGCAGTTCTTC. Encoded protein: CASSGLAGRSVGEQFF.

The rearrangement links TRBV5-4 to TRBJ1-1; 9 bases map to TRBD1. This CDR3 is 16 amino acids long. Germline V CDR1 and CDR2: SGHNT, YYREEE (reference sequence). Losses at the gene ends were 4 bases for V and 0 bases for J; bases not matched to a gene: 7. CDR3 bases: TGTGCCAGCAGCCTTGGACAGGGGTCCATGAACACTGAAGCTTTCTTT. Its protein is CASSLGQGSMNTEAFF.

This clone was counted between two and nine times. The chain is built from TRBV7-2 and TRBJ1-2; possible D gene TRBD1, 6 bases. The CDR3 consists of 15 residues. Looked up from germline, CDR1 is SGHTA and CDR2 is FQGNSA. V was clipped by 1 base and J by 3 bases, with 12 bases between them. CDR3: CASSLGGGVYYGYTF. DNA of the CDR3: TGTGCCAGCAGCTTAGGGGGGGGCGTATACTATGGCTACACCTTC.

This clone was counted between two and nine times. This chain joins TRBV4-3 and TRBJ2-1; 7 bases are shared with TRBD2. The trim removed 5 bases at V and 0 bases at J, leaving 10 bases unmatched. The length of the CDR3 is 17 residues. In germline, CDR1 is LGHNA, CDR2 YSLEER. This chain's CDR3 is CASSDTSVLSSYNEQFF. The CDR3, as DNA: TGCGCCAGCAGCGATACTAGCGTCCTCAGCTCCTACAATGAGCAGTTCTTC.

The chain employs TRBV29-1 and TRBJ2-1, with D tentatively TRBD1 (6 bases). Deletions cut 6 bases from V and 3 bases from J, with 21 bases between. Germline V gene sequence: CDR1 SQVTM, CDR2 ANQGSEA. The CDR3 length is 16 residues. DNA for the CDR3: TGCAGCGTCGCGAACGACAGGCACCGTATCTACAATGAGCAGTTCTTC. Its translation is CSVANDRHRIYNEQFF.

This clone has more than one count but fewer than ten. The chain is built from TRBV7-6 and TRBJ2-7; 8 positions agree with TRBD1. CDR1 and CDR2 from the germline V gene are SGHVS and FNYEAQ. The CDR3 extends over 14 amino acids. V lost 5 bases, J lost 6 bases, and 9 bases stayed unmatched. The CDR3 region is CASSPGTGSREQYF. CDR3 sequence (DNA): TGTGCCAGCAGCCCCGGGACAGGCTCCCGCGAGCAGTACTTC.

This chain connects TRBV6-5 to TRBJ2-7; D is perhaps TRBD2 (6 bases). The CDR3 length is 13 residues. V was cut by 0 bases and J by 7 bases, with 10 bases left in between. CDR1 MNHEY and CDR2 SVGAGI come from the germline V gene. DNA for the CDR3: TGTGCCAGCAGTTACTCGGAGGCGGGGGAGCAGTACTTC. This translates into CASSYSEAGEQYF.

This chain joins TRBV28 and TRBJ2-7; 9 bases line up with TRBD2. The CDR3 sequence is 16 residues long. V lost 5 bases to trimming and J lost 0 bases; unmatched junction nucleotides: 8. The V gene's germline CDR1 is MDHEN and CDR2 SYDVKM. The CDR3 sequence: CASSTQSAGGSYEQYF. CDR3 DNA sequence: TGTGCCAGCAGTACACAGTCAGCGGGGGGCTCCTACGAGCAGTACTTC.

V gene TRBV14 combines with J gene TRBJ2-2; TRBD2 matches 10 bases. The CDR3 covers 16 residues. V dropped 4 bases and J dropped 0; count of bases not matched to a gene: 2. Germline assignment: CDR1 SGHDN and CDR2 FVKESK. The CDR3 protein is CASSRLAGANTGELFF. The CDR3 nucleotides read TGTGCCAGCAGCCGTCTAGCGGGGGCGAACACCGGGGAGCTGTTTTTT. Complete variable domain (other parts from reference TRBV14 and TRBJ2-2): EAGVTQFPSHSVIEKGQTVTLRCDPISGHDNLYWYRRVMGKEIKFLLHFVKESKQDESGMPNNRFLAERTGGTYSTLKVQPAELEDSGVYFCASSRLAGANTGELFFGEGSRLTVL.

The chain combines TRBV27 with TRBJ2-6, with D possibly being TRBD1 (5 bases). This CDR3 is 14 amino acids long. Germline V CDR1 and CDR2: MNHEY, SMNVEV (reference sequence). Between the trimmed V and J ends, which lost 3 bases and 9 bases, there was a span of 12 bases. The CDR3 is CASSFDSEFNVLTF. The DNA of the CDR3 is TGTGCCAGCAGTTTCGACAGCGAATTCAACGTCCTGACTTTC.

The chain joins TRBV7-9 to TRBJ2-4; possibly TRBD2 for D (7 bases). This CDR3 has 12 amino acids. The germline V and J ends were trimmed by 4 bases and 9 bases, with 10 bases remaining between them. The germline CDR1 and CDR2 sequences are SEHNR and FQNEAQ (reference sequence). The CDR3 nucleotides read TGTGCCAGCAGCTACGGGGGGCGCATTCAGTACTTC. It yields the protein CASSYGGRIQYF.

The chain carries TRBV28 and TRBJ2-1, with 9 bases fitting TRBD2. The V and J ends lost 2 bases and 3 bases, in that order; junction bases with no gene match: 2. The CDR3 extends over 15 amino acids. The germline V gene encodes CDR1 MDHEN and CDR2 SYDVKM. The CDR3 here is CASSLGGRVYNEQFF. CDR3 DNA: TGTGCCAGCAGTTTAGGCGGGAGGGTCTACAATGAGCAGTTCTTC.

CDR3 residues: CASTSGSSGELFF. The CDR3 DNA sequence: TGTGCCAGCACTAGCGGGAGTTCCGGGGAGCTGTTTTTT. The chain joins TRBV6-5 to TRBJ2-2; 10 bases are a match to TRBD2. Trimming at V came to 7 bases and at J to 6 bases, leaving 2 bases not matched to a gene. The CDR3 loop spans 13 amino acids. The germline V gene has CDR1 MNHEY and CDR2 SVGAGI.

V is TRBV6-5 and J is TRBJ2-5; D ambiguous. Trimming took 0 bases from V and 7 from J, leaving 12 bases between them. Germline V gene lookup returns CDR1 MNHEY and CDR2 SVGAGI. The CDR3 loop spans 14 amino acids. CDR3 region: CASSYSRTVRTQYF. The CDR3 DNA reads TGTGCCAGCAGTTACTCGAGAACGGTGAGGACCCAGTACTTC.